The 16 T cell receptor beta chains below were found in one sample sequenced in a study of T-cell memory formation after mild COVID-19. From the 5' RACE reads, TCRdb called clonotypes with MiXCR, one entry per CDR3 protein. The sample includes approximately 260,000 distinct CDR3 sequences, 16% of them seen just once. The material sequenced was PBMCs or a T cell subset sorted from them (not recorded which). All receptors come from a man younger than 35 who had mild COVID-19 (a few samples of this study predate the infection). Cell type and time point are not known.

The chain uses TRBV4-3 and TRBJ2-7, with 10 bases that match TRBD1. Losses at the gene ends were 0 bases for V and 6 bases for J; bases not matched to a gene: 8. CDR1 and CDR2 (germline): LGHNA, YSLEER. There are 16 residues in the CDR3. CDR3 region: CASSQDHGTGAIEQYF. CDR3 nucleotides: TGCGCCAGCAGCCAAGATCACGGGACAGGGGCGATCGAGCAGTACTTC.

The genes are TRBV5-1 and TRBJ2-6; 7 nucleotides match TRBD1. There are 15 residues in the CDR3. Germline V lookup: CDR1 SGHRS, CDR2 YFSETQ. V shed 1 base and J 2 bases; nucleotides not matched to a gene: 0. CDR3 sequence reads: CASSLRGPGANVLTF. The DNA for the CDR3 is TGCGCCAGCAGCTTGAGGGGGCCTGGGGCCAACGTCCTGACTTTC.

The chain is built from TRBV4-2 and TRBJ2-1, with 9 bases lining up with TRBD2. Germline V gives CDR1 LGHNA, CDR2 YNFKEQ. The trim removed 0 bases at V and 3 bases at J, leaving 9 bases unmatched. The CDR3 sequence is 18 residues long. The CDR3 region has the DNA TGTGCCAGCAGCCAAGATGGTGACGCGGGGGGGTACTACAATGAGCAGTTCTTC. It is translated as CASSQDGDAGGYYNEQFF.

This clonotype was seen a few times. This chain uses TRBV6-5 with TRBJ2-2; TRBD2 matches at 7 bases. The CDR3 has 15 residues. The V and J ends lost 4 bases and 7 bases, in that order; junction bases with no gene match: 9. Germline V gene sequence: CDR1 MNHEY, CDR2 SVGAGI. CDR3 sequence (DNA): TGTGCCAGCAGTTCGAGCGGGGCCTATTTCGGGGAGCTGTTTTTT. Protein: CASSSSGAYFGELFF.

This clonotype appeared a few times. In DNA form, the CDR3 reads TGTGCCAGCAGCCAAGAGGGTGCAGGGTGGGACAATGAGCAGTTCTTC. Protein product: CASSQEGAGWDNEQFF. The V gene is TRBV3-1, the J gene TRBJ2-1; TRBD1 might be the D (5 bases). CDR3 length equals 16 residues. V was cut by 0 bases and J by 5 bases, with 14 bases left in between. CDR1 is LGHDT and CDR2 is YNNKEL in the germline V gene (reference sequence).

The chain uses TRBV29-1 and TRBJ1-5; D is perhaps TRBD1 (5 bases). Germline V gene data show CDR1 as SQVTM and CDR2 as ANQGSEA. The CDR3 length is 15 residues. V lost 0 bases and J 3 bases, leaving 12 bases between the germline ends. The CDR3 DNA is TGCAGCGTTGAAGATTCAGGGAGAAACAATCAGCCCCAGCATTTT. Its protein is CSVEDSGRNNQPQHF.

The chain carries TRBV4-3 and TRBJ2-7; the match to TRBD1 covers 8 bases. This CDR3 contains 15 residues. CDR1 is LGHNA, CDR2 YSLEER, per germline. V gave up 4 bases and J gave up 4 bases; unmatched junction bases: 9. DNA for the CDR3: TGCGCCAGCAGCCTAGAGTGGACAGGGACTTACGAGCAGTACTTC. Amino acids: CASSLEWTGTYEQYF.

The chain uses TRBV7-8 and TRBJ1-1, with D tentatively TRBD1 (6 bases). V dropped 1 base and J dropped 7 bases, with 13 bases sitting between them. From germline, CDR1 is SGHVS and CDR2 FQNEAQ. The CDR3 runs 14 residues. CDR3 sequence: CASSLDQGPREAFF. Here the CDR3 DNA reads TGTGCCAGCAGCTTAGATCAGGGGCCGCGTGAAGCTTTCTTT.

The chain has TRBV6-5 and TRBJ2-5, with a tentative D call TRBD2 (6 bases). CDR1 MNHEY and CDR2 SVGAGI come from the germline V gene. The CDR3 is 12 residues long. V was cut by 9 bases and J by 1 base, with 9 bases left in between. This chain's CDR3 is CASGGAQETQYF. In DNA, the CDR3 is TGTGCCAGTGGAGGGGCCCAAGAGACCCAGTACTTC.

The chain carries TRBV7-9 and TRBJ1-2; D not certain. Germline assignment: CDR1 SEHNR and CDR2 FQNEAQ (reference sequence). V gave up 5 bases and J gave up 8 bases, with 12 bases separating them. The CDR3 has 12 residues. The CDR3 DNA reads as TGTGCCAGCAGCCCCCCGTTGAGCGGCTACACCTTC. This gives the protein CASSPPLSGYTF.

The genes are TRBV27 and TRBJ2-6; 11 bases are a match to TRBD1. The CDR3 runs 18 residues. Germline loops: CDR1 MNHEY, CDR2 SMNVEV (reference sequence). V shed 5 bases and J 0 bases; nucleotides not matched to a gene: 6. CDR3 coding DNA: TGTGCCAGCAGTCCTTCCGGGACAGGGGGCTCTGGGGCCAACGTCCTGACTTTC. It yields the protein CASSPSGTGGSGANVLTF.

This clonotype was seen only a few times. The chain couples TRBV3-1 to TRBJ1-3; D gene ambiguous. V lost 1 base and J 2 bases, leaving 15 bases between the germline ends. The CDR3 is 17 amino acids. CDR1 and CDR2 (germline): LGHDT, YNNKEL (reference sequence). In nucleotides, the CDR3 is TGTGCCAGCAGCCAAGGTCGCATCGAGTTAACTGGAAACACCATATATTTT. Its protein product is CASSQGRIELTGNTIYF.

This clonotype was recorded a few times. This chain joins TRBV7-2 and TRBJ1-5; D is perhaps TRBD1 (5 bases). Germline V gene sequence: CDR1 SGHTA, CDR2 FQGNSA. The germline V and J ends were trimmed by 1 base and 7 bases, with 8 bases remaining between them. The CDR3 sequence is 13 residues long. Written as DNA, the CDR3 is TGTGCCAGCAGCTTAGACGGGGGACAGCCCCAGCATTTT. As protein: CASSLDGGQPQHF. Full variable domain (remainder filled in from reference TRBV7-2 and TRBJ1-5): GAGVSQSPSNKVTEKGKDVELRCDPISGHTALYWYRQSLGQGLEFLIYFQGNSAPDKSGLPSDRFSAERTGGSVSTLTIQRTQQEDSAVYLCASSLDGGQPQHFGDGTRLSIL.

This clonotype was counted only a few times. The rearrangement joins TRBV14 to TRBJ2-3, with D perhaps matching TRBD2 (5 bases). CDR1 and CDR2 (germline): SGHDN, FVKESK. Trimming took off 6 bases at V and 0 bases at J, with 13 bases between the two ends. The CDR3 is 15 residues long. The CDR3, as DNA: TGTGCCAGCAGTCCGGACTGGAGTAGCACAGATACGCAGTATTTT. Protein sequence: CASSPDWSSTDTQYF.

This clonotype was recorded a few times. This chain connects TRBV7-9 to TRBJ1-2, with a weak D call TRBD1 (5 bases). This CDR3 region has 12 residues. Germline V gives CDR1 SEHNR, CDR2 FQNEAQ (reference sequence). V lost 3 bases to trimming and J lost 6 bases, with 8 bases between them. DNA of the CDR3: TGTGCCAGCAGCTTTGGAGGGGATGGCTACACCTTC. This translates into CASSFGGDGYTF.

This clonotype was seen a handful of times. The CDR3 coding sequence is TGCGCCAGCAGCGGCCTAGCGGGGGATCTCACCGGGGAGCTGTTTTTT. Protein product: CASSGLAGDLTGELFF. The chain employs TRBV4-3 and TRBJ2-2; TRBD2 matches 10 bases. Trimming at V came to 5 bases and at J to 4 bases, leaving 7 bases not matched to a gene. This CDR3 is 16 amino acids long. Germline values: CDR1 LGHNA, CDR2 YSLEER.